The 31 T cell receptor beta chains below were found in one sample sequenced in a study of blood T cell repertoires in COVID-19 (dated by TCRdb to the early 2020s). Library preparation employed the immunoSEQ multiplex PCR assay. In TCRdb, the immuneACCESS table is reduced to in-frame sequences with V and J assigned. These tables do not hold every clone; where another copy was compared, an unresolved V gene accounts for under half, and the others remain unexplained. This sample gives roughly 150,000 clones in total; approximately 90% of them show up just once. The top ten constitute about 2.5% of the sample. Sequenced material: peripheral blood. The receptors shown here come from a man aged 18 to 30 with acute or convalescent COVID-19.

This clone was counted a single time. This rearrangement joins TRBV28 to TRBJ1-6, with D possibly TRBD1 on 6 matching bases. The CDR3 has 16 amino acids. Trimming took off 6 bases at V and 5 bases at J, with 17 bases between the two ends. Germline V CDR1 and CDR2: MDHEN, SYDVKM. In nucleotides, the CDR3 is TGTGCCAGCAGCTCTGGGGGGGGCGGTGATAATTCACCCCTCCACTTT. Its translation is CASSSGGGGDNSPLHF.

The chain recombines TRBV11-3 with TRBJ2-1, with 12 positions matching TRBD1. CDR1 is SGHNT, CDR2 YENEEA, per germline. The junction had 7 bases not matched to a gene; V was cut back by 4 bases and J by 6 bases. CDR3 length: 16 amino acids. The CDR3 loop is CASSSLPGQGANEQFF. CDR3 DNA sequence: TGTGCCAGCAGCTCCCTCCCGGGACAGGGGGCCAATGAGCAGTTCTTC.

This chain joins TRBV4-1 and TRBJ1-5; TRBD1 might be the D (5 bases). Per germline, CDR1 MGHRA and CDR2 YSYEKL. The CDR3 length is 16 residues. Between the trimmed V and J ends, which lost 4 bases and 2 bases, there was a span of 15 bases. This chain's CDR3 is CASSPIAGPRNQPQHF. Written as DNA, the CDR3 is TGCGCCAGCAGCCCTATCGCGGGACCGCGCAATCAGCCCCAGCATTTT.

The chain is built from TRBV5-1 and TRBJ2-1; 8 bases are a match to TRBD1. CDR1 and CDR2 (germline): SGHRS, YFSETQ. The CDR3 runs 15 residues. Trimming removed 0 bases from V and 3 bases from J; junction bases left unmatched: 2. As DNA, the CDR3 is TGCGCCAGCAGCTTGGCTGGACAGGGCTACAATGAGCAGTTCTTC. This codes for CASSLAGQGYNEQFF.

This chain connects TRBV5-4 to TRBJ1-2; 7 bases align to TRBD1. Trimming removed 5 bases from V and 6 bases from J; junction bases left unmatched: 13. Germline CDR1 is SGHNT and CDR2 is YYREEE (reference sequence). The CDR3 consists of 15 residues. The CDR3 here is CASSFTGAGENGYTF. As DNA, the CDR3 is TGTGCCAGCAGTTTCACAGGGGCCGGCGAGAATGGCTACACCTTC.

V gene TRBV12-3 or TRBV12-4 combines with J gene TRBJ1-1; D is perhaps TRBD1 (6 bases). The CDR3 is made up of 12 amino acids. V lost 7 bases to trimming and J lost 7 bases, with 13 bases between them. The CDR3 DNA reads TGTGCCAGCACCCTTACAGGGAATGAAGCTTTCTTT. Protein: CASTLTGNEAFF.

The chain recombines TRBV3-1 (or the pseudogene TRBV3-2) with TRBJ2-6, with D unresolved. The CDR3 is 16 amino acids. Germline V lookup: CDR1 LGHDT, CDR2 YNNKEL (reference sequence). V gave up 0 bases and J gave up 1 base, with 7 bases separating them. The CDR3 DNA sequence: TGTGCCAGCAGCCAAGAGACTCCTTCTGGGGCCAACGTCCTGACTTTC. Translating it yields CASSQETPSGANVLTF.

The CDR3 here is CASSLSSTSGAGDTQYF. The CDR3 bases are TGTGCCAGCAGCTTAAGCTCGACTAGCGGGGCCGGGGATACGCAGTATTTT. The chain has TRBV7-2 and TRBJ2-3, with 11 bases fitting TRBD2. CDR3 size: 17 residues. V shed 2 bases and J 6 bases; nucleotides not matched to a gene: 10. Germline CDR1 SGHTA, CDR2 FQGNSA.

On this clone itself: The same CDR3 also results from other DNA sequences found in this sample. V and J are TRBV3-1 (or the pseudogene TRBV3-2) and TRBJ2-7, with D tentatively TRBD1 (5 bases). The V gene's germline CDR1 is LGHDT and CDR2 YNNKEL (reference sequence). The CDR3 is made up of 15 amino acids. The ends were cut back, 1 base at V and 0 bases at J, with 10 bases in the middle. CDR3 nucleotides: TGTGCCAGCAGCCAAGTGGCAGGGTTCTCCTACGAGCAGTACTTC. The encoded protein is CASSQVAGFSYEQYF.

This sequence joins TRBV9 and TRBJ1-5; D is possibly TRBD1 (6 bases). The CDR3 is 15 residues long. Germline V gives CDR1 SGDLS, CDR2 YYNGEE. Deletions cut 0 bases from V and 3 bases from J, with 10 bases between. The CDR3 loop reads CASSVAGGANQPQHF. CDR3 DNA: TGTGCCAGCAGCGTAGCGGGGGGGGCCAATCAGCCCCAGCATTTT.

The J gene is TRBJ2-7, the V gene TRBV2, with 7 bases aligning to TRBD1. V was pared by 7 bases and J by 1 base, with 7 bases of the junction left unmatched. CDR1 SNHLY and CDR2 FYNNEI come from the germline V gene. The CDR3 is 14 residues long. CDR3 DNA: TGTGCCAGCACCCGAGACAGGGTGTCCTACGAGCAGTACTTC. Residues: CASTRDRVSYEQYF.

V usage is TRBV18 and J usage is TRBJ1-2; D unclear. V lost 6 bases and J 6 bases, leaving 14 bases between the germline ends. Germline V gives CDR1 KGHSH, CDR2 LQKENI. This CDR3 has 13 residues. CDR3 sequence reads: CASSPMAANGYTF. The CDR3 DNA reads TGTGCCAGCTCGCCAATGGCGGCTAATGGCTACACCTTC.

This clone was counted a single time. The rearrangement joins TRBV13 to TRBJ2-2; no clear D gene. Trimming removed 5 bases from V and 6 bases from J, with 7 bases in between. This CDR3 is 12 amino acids long. In germline, CDR1 is PRHDT, CDR2 FYEKMQ (reference sequence). The CDR3 loop reads CASSPGAGELFF. The CDR3 bases are TGTGCCAGCAGCCCCGGAGCCGGGGAGCTGTTTTTT.

The rearrangement joins TRBV4-1 to TRBJ1-2, with 10 bases lining up with TRBD1. Losses at the gene ends were 1 base for V and 8 bases for J; bases not matched to a gene: 7. This CDR3 has 15 amino acids. Germline CDR1 MGHRA, CDR2 YSYEKL. CDR3: CASSQVLDRGQGYTF. The CDR3 DNA follows: TGCGCCAGCAGCCAAGTCCTAGACAGGGGGCAAGGCTACACCTTC.

The chain links TRBV5-4 to TRBJ2-1; 8 bases line up with TRBD2. Per germline, CDR1 SGHNT and CDR2 YYREEE (reference sequence). The length of the CDR3 is 15 residues. Losses at the gene ends were 4 bases for V and 6 bases for J; bases not matched to a gene: 9. CDR3 sequence reads: CASSPDLTSANEQFF. CDR3 sequence (DNA): TGTGCCAGCAGCCCTGACTTGACTAGCGCCAATGAGCAGTTCTTC.

The chain employs TRBV7-7 and TRBJ2-5; TRBD2 matches 7 bases. Trimming took 4 bases from V and 2 from J; bases not matched to a gene: 1. Germline values: CDR1 SSHAT, CDR2 FNYEAQ (reference sequence). This CDR3 region has 13 residues. The CDR3 DNA is TGTGCCAGCAGCTCTAGCGGACAAGAGACCCAGTACTTC. Translated: CASSSSGQETQYF.

This sequence joins TRBV28 and TRBJ1-1; maybe TRBD1 (5 bases). The CDR3 runs 14 residues. Germline V gene lookup returns CDR1 MDHEN and CDR2 SYDVKM. Trimming pared 5 bases from V and 5 bases from J, leaving 15 bases between. The CDR3 DNA follows: TGTGCCAGCAGTCTACGACCAGGGATAACTGAAGCTTTCTTT. This gives the protein CASSLRPGITEAFF.

This chain connects TRBV18 to TRBJ1-6, with D maybe TRBD1 (6 bases). V was pared by 5 bases and J by 7 bases, with 15 bases between. The CDR3 consists of 15 residues. Germline lookup yields CDR1 KGHSH and CDR2 LQKENI. As DNA, the CDR3 is TGTGCCAGCTCATCATACCGGGACACGAATTCACCCCTCCACTTT. Translation gives CASSSYRDTNSPLHF.

The V and J genes are TRBV2 and TRBJ2-2; D is uncertain. The ends were cut back, 2 bases at V and 3 bases at J, with 7 bases in the middle. CDR3 length: 14 amino acids. Per germline, CDR1 SNHLY and CDR2 FYNNEI. CDR3 amino acids: CASSEHGYTGELFF. The CDR3 DNA sequence: TGTGCCAGCAGTGAACACGGTTACACCGGGGAGCTGTTTTTT.

CDR3 amino acids: CAISEAGGNSNQPQHF. The CDR3 nucleotides read TGTGCCATCAGTGAAGCCGGCGGAAATAGCAATCAGCCCCAGCATTTT. V gene TRBV10-3 combines with J gene TRBJ1-5; D remains ambiguous. Germline loops: CDR1 ENHRY, CDR2 SYGVKD. The CDR3 length is 16 residues. Trimming removed 3 bases at V and 0 bases at J, with 12 bases between.

The rearrangement uses TRBV9 and TRBJ2-7, with 7 bases fitting TRBD1. Germline loops: CDR1 SGDLS, CDR2 YYNGEE. The V and J ends lost 0 bases and 4 bases, in that order; junction bases with no gene match: 4. The CDR3 consists of 14 residues. The CDR3 DNA reads as TGTGCCAGCAGCGTAGGGGACAGACGTTACGAGCAGTACTTC. This translates into CASSVGDRRYEQYF.

The gene calls are TRBV11-2 and TRBJ2-5; D is perhaps TRBD2 (5 bases). Germline V gives CDR1 SGHAT, CDR2 FQNNGV. The CDR3 contains 13 residues. Trimming pared 6 bases from V and 3 bases from J, leaving 11 bases between. CDR3: CASRTYGKETQYF. DNA of the CDR3: TGTGCCAGCAGAACGTACGGGAAAGAGACCCAGTACTTC. Variable domain in full (rest from reference TRBV11-2 and TRBJ2-5): EAGVAQSPRYKIIEKRQSVAFWCNPISGHATLYWYQQILGQGPKLLIQFQNNGVVDDSQLPKDRFSAERLKGVDSTLKIQPAKLEDSAVYLCASRTYGKETQYFGPGTRLLVL.

This CDR3 is CASSLASSASGVYYTF. The DNA of the CDR3 is TGCGCCAGCAGCTTGGCTTCCTCGGCCAGTGGAGTTTACTACACCTTC. This chain joins TRBV5-1 and TRBJ1-2; no clear D. The germline gives CDR1 SGHRS, CDR2 YFSETQ. This CDR3 comprises 16 residues. With 0 bases removed from V and 10 bases from J, the gap between germline ends came to 22 bases.

The chain uses TRBV3-1 (or the pseudogene TRBV3-2) and TRBJ2-1; 11 bases match TRBD2. This CDR3 spans 18 amino acids. V lost 3 bases and J lost 0; bases outside the gene matches: 7. Germline lookup yields CDR1 LGHDT and CDR2 YNNKEL (reference sequence). Here the CDR3 DNA reads TGTGCCAGCAGCCAGGTAAGACTAGCGGGATTCTCCTACAATGAGCAGTTCTTC. This sequence encodes CASSQVRLAGFSYNEQFF.

The V call is TRBV19, the J call TRBJ2-2, with TRBD1 matching 12 bases. V gave up 3 bases and J gave up 6 bases; unmatched junction bases: 8. The CDR3 runs 17 residues. Germline V gene sequence: CDR1 LNHDA, CDR2 SQIVND (reference sequence). The CDR3 nucleotides read TGTGCCAGTAGTATTTTGTGGGGACAGGGGGCTTCCGGGGAGCTGTTTTTT. Amino acids: CASSILWGQGASGELFF.

This clone was seen a single time. The chain is built from TRBV5-1 and TRBJ2-3; TRBD2 might be the D (6 bases). Germline CDR1 is SGHRS and CDR2 is YFSETQ. This CDR3 contains 18 residues. The ends were cut back, 4 bases at V and 0 bases at J, with 21 bases in the middle. The CDR3 sequence is CASSPSGLLRTSTDTQYF. The CDR3 bases are TGCGCCAGCAGCCCGTCGGGACTTCTACGTACTAGCACAGATACGCAGTATTTT.

The V call is TRBV2, the J call TRBJ1-2, with 10 bases that match TRBD1. The CDR3 contains 16 residues. Looked up from germline, CDR1 is SNHLY and CDR2 is FYNNEI. With V trimmed by 4 bases and J by 8 bases, 13 bases remained unmatched. DNA for the CDR3: TGTGCCAGCAGTGGACAGGGGGCGAGTTTCTTGCAGGGCTACACCTTC. It codes for CASSGQGASFLQGYTF.

The chain uses TRBV6-5 and TRBJ1-1, with TRBD1 identical over 7 bases. This CDR3 has 15 residues. Germline V gene lookup returns CDR1 MNHEY and CDR2 SVGAGI. With 10 bases clipped from V and 2 bases from J, the junction kept 13 bases outside the gene matches. Here the CDR3 DNA reads TGTGCCACCCGACGAGACAGGGCCTTAAACACTGAAGCTTTCTTT. Translated, it gives CATRRDRALNTEAFF.

The chain combines TRBV7-9 with TRBJ2-3; TRBD2 is a possible D gene (6 bases). This CDR3 has 15 residues. The germline gives CDR1 SEHNR, CDR2 FQNEAQ (reference sequence). The V and J ends lost 6 bases and 2 bases respectively, with 15 bases between them. The CDR3 DNA follows: TGTGCCAGCAGGGGGAAGGACTACCTCACAGATACGCAGTATTTT. Protein: CASRGKDYLTDTQYF. The full variable domain, completed using reference TRBV7-9 and TRBJ2-3, is DTGVSQNPRHKITKRGQNVTFRCDPISEHNRLYWYRQTLGQGPEFLTYFQNEAQLEKSRLLSDRFSAERPKGSFSTLEIQRTEQGDSAMYLCASRGKDYLTDTQYFGPGTRLTVL.

This chain links TRBV24-1 with TRBJ1-2, with 9 bases matching TRBD1. Germline V gene sequence: CDR1 KGHDR, CDR2 SFDVKD. The CDR3 is 14 residues long. V lost 5 bases, J lost 8 bases, and 8 bases stayed unmatched. CDR3 protein: CATSGTGANRGYTF. Here the CDR3 DNA reads TGTGCCACCAGTGGGACAGGGGCCAACCGGGGCTACACCTTC.

The sample holds one count of this clone. This chain uses TRBV18 with TRBJ1-4; tentatively, D is TRBD1 (6 bases). Deletions cut 0 bases from V and 3 bases from J, with 8 bases between. The CDR3 spans 15 residues. The germline V gene encodes CDR1 KGHSH and CDR2 LQKENI. CDR3 sequence reads: CASSPPAGANEKLFF. CDR3 DNA sequence: TGTGCCAGCTCACCACCGGCAGGGGCTAATGAAAAACTGTTTTTT.